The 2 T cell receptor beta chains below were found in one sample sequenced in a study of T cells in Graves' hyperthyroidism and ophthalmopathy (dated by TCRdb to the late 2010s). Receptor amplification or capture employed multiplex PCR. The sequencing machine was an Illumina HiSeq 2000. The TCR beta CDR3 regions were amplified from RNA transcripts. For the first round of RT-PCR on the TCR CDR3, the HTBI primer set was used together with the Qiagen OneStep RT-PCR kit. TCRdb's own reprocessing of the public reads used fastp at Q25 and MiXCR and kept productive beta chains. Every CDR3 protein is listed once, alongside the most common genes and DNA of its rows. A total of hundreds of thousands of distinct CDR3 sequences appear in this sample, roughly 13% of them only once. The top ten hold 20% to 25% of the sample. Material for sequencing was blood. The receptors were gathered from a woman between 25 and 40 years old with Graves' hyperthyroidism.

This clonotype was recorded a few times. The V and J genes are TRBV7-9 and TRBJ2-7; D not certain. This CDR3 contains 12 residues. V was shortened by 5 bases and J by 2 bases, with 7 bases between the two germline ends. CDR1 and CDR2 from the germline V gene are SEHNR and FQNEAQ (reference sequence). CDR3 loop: CASSTTTYEQYF. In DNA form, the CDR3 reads TGTGCCAGCAGCACAACGACCTACGAGCAGTACTTC. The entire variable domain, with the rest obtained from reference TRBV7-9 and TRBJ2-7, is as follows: DTGVSQNPRHKITKRGQNVTFRCDPISEHNRLYWYRQTLGQGPEFLTYFQNEAQLEKSRLLSDRFSAERPKGSFSTLEIQRTEQGDSAMYLCASSTTTYEQYFGPGTRLTVT.

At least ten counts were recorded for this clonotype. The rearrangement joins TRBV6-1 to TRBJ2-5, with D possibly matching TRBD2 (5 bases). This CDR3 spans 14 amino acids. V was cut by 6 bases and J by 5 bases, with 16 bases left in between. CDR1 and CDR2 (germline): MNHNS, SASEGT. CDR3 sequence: CASSSGRRGETQYF. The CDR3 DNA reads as TGTGCCAGCAGCTCCGGTAGGAGAGGGGAGACCCAGTACTTC.